This T cell receptor (beta chain) stems from a study of cytomegalovirus exposure and HLA in healthy donors. 60 Vbeta and 13 Jbeta primers were used in PCR. Using immunoSEQ multiplex PCR, the repertoire was profiled, and TCRdb retains in-frame clones only, with some absent. The repertoire holds around 150,000 clones, with 80% to 85% as singletons. The sequence was collected from a man aged 50-60 years in good health and CMV-seropositive. The sample consisted of PBMCs.

The CDR3 nucleotides read TGTGCCAGCAGTGAGGAGGGCCACAGAGATACGCAGTATTTT. Amino acid sequence: CASSEEGHRDTQYF. V is TRBV2 and J is TRBJ2-3, with D perhaps matching TRBD2 (6 bases). There are 14 residues in the CDR3. Germline V gene lookup returns CDR1 SNHLY and CDR2 FYNNEI. Trimming removed 3 bases at V and 5 bases at J, with 12 bases between. Full variable domain (rest looked up from reference TRBV2 and TRBJ2-3): EPEVTQTPSHQVTQMGQEVILRCVPISNHLYFYWYRQILGQKVEFLVSFYNNEISEKSEIFDDQFSVERPDGSNFTLKIRSTKLEDSAMYFCASSEEGHRDTQYFGPGTRLTVL.